The rows below give T cell receptor beta chains drawn from one sample of a study of shared clonotypes between healthy human individuals. Sequencing was performed with immunoSEQ multiplex PCR; in TCRdb, only in-frame clones are kept and a portion is missing. The table records approximately 940,000 clones, less than 85% of them present only once. The sequenced sample was memory CD4+ T cells sorted from blood. All receptors come from a man aged 18 to 29 in good health. CDR3s include the opening cysteine and the closing phenylalanine or tryptophan. A D gene is named only where the DNA matches it firmly.

D gene: -
J gene: TRBJ1-5
V gene: TRBV21-1
CDR3 protein: CASSRARAGGQPQHF

D gene: -
J gene: TRBJ1-2
V gene: TRBV5-1
CDR3 protein: CASSLAGDINYGYTF

D gene: -
J gene: TRBJ1-4
V gene: TRBV11-2
CDR3 protein: CASSRSGTFNEKLFF

D gene: TRBD1
J gene: TRBJ1-1
V gene: TRBV29-1
CDR3 protein: CSGAQGQWTEAFF

D gene: -
J gene: TRBJ1-1
V gene: TRBV6-1
CDR3 protein: CASSDSWGNMNTEAFF

D gene: -
J gene: TRBJ2-1
V gene: TRBV11-2
CDR3 protein: CASSLIRGAYNEQFF

D gene: -
J gene: TRBJ2-1
V gene: TRBV27
CDR3 protein: CASSLSGLTGFDEQFF

D gene: -
J gene: TRBJ2-7
V gene: TRBV19
CDR3 protein: CASSIGVQIAEQYF

D gene: -
J gene: TRBJ2-2
V gene: TRBV5-5
CDR3 protein: CASSLGVVNTGELFF

D gene: TRBD2
J gene: TRBJ2-3
V gene: TRBV30
CDR3 protein: CAWSALRGFGGDTQYF

D gene: TRBD2
J gene: TRBJ2-2
V gene: TRBV5-1
CDR3 protein: CASSLRAARLAGTGELFF

D gene: -
J gene: TRBJ2-2
V gene: TRBV5-1
CDR3 protein: CASRGDSANTGELFF

D gene: -
J gene: TRBJ1-5
V gene: TRBV5-6
CDR3 protein: CASSSGTLNQPQHF

D gene: -
J gene: TRBJ2-7
V gene: TRBV6-5
CDR3 protein: CASTPAARGNDEQYF

D gene: TRBD1
J gene: TRBJ2-7
V gene: TRBV12-5
CDR3 protein: CASGQTGLEQYF

D gene: -
J gene: TRBJ2-5
V gene: TRBV5-1
CDR3 protein: CASSFTGSHETQYF

D gene: TRBD1
J gene: TRBJ2-3
V gene: TRBV6-5
CDR3 protein: CASSYRQGSNSDTQYF

D gene: -
J gene: TRBJ2-7
V gene: TRBV30
CDR3 protein: CALGLVRYEQYF

D gene: -
J gene: TRBJ1-3
V gene: TRBV2
CDR3 protein: CASSEVGTPGNTIYF

D gene: -
J gene: TRBJ1-2
V gene: TRBV5-6
CDR3 protein: CASTRGKEYGYTF

D gene: -
J gene: TRBJ2-7
V gene: TRBV5-6
CDR3 protein: CASSLWGVRPYEQYF

D gene: -
J gene: TRBJ1-1
V gene: TRBV2
CDR3 protein: CASRRGGTNTEAFF

D gene: -
J gene: TRBJ2-7
V gene: TRBV5-5
CDR3 protein: CASSLGTVPYEQYF

D gene: TRBD1
J gene: TRBJ2-3
V gene: TRBV10-3
CDR3 protein: CAISEGSGGNTDTQYF

D gene: -
J gene: TRBJ1-2
V gene: TRBV10-2
CDR3 protein: CASSEEMTANYGYTF

D gene: -
J gene: TRBJ2-5
V gene: TRBV11-2
CDR3 protein: CASSPLRGAAETQYF

D gene: -
J gene: TRBJ1-3
V gene: TRBV4-1
CDR3 protein: CARQGKSGNTIYF